This paragraph covers one T cell receptor beta chain sequence. From germline, CDR1 is WSHSY and CDR2 SAAADI. CDR3 size: 13 residues. V lost 2 bases and J 7 bases, leaving 11 bases between the germline ends. Clones were read by immunoSEQ multiplex PCR, and TCRdb kept only the in-frame ones, dropping some. This table has over 25,000 clones, around 90% appearing once. This sample is drawn from a study of PD-1 and CTLA-4 blockade in melanoma. This specimen consisted of CD8+ T cells from peripheral blood, obtained before anti-PD-1 treatment. The chain recombines TRBV10-2 with TRBJ1-2; D ambiguous. The TCR originated in a human donor with melanoma. The CDR3 DNA is TGCGCCAGCAGTGAGCCGGCGGAGGGTGGCTACACCTTC. Residues: CASSEPAEGGYTF.